The text below deals with one TCR beta chain. The CDR3 is 15 residues long. CDR1 is WSHSY, CDR2 SAAADI, per germline. V was clipped by 6 bases and J by 6 bases; unmatched bases: 8. The data originate from a study of blood T cell repertoires in COVID-19. In the authors' workflow: Reference gene primer amplification gave nucleated cell count estimates. Method: immunoSEQ multiplex PCR; TCRdb's copy keeps in-frame clones and lacks some. V and J calls and clone size come straight from that table; D and trimming were deduced from the DNA. The repertoire holds 200,000 to 250,000 clones, with 75% to 85% as singletons.

This TCR was recovered from a woman between 50 and 59 years old with acute or convalescent COVID-19. Sequencing was done on a sample of peripheral blood. This chain joins TRBV10-2 and TRBJ2-4; 10 bases agree with TRBD2. In DNA, the CDR3 is TGCGCCAGCAGACCCCCTAGCGGGGGCCGAAACATTCAGTACTTC. Encoded protein: CASRPPSGGRNIQYF.